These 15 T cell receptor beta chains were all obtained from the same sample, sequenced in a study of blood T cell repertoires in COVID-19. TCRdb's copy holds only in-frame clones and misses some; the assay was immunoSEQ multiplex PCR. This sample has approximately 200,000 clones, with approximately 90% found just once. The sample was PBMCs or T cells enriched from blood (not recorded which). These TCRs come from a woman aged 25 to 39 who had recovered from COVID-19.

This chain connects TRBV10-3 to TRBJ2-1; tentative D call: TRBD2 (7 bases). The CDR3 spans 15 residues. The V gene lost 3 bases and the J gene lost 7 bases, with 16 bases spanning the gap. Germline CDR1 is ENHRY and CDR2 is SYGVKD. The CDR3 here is CAISDHTAGANEQFF. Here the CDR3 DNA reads TGTGCCATCAGTGATCACACGGCGGGGGCGAATGAGCAGTTCTTC.

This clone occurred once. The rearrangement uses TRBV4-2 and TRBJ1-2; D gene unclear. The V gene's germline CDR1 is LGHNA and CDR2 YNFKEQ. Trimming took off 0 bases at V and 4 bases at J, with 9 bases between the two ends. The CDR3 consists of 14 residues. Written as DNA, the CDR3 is TGTGCCAGCAGCCAAGACCCAGAGGGCTATGGCTACACCTTC. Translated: CASSQDPEGYGYTF.

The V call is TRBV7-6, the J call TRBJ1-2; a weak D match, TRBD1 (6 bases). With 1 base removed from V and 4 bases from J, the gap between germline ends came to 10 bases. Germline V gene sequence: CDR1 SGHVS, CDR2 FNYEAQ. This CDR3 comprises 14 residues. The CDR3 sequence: CASSLGGGGYGYTF. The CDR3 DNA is TGTGCCAGCAGCTTAGGGGGAGGGGGCTATGGCTACACCTTC.

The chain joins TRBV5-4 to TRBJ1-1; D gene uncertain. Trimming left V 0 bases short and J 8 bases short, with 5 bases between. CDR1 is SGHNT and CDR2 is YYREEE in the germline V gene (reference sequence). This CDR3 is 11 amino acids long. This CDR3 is CASSLEAEAFF. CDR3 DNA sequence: TGTGCCAGCAGCTTGGAAGCGGAAGCTTTCTTT.

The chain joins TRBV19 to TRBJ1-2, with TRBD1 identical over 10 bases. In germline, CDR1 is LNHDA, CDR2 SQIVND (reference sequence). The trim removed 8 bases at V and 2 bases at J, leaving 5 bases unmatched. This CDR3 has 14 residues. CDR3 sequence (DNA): TGTGCCAGTCGCGAGACAGGGGGCAACTATGGCTACACCTTC. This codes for CASRETGGNYGYTF.

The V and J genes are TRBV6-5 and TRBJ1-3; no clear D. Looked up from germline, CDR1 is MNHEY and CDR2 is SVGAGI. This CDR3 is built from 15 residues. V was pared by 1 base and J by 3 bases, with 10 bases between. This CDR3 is CASSYFGVDGNTIYF. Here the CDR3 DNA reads TGTGCCAGCAGTTACTTCGGGGTTGATGGAAACACCATATATTTT.

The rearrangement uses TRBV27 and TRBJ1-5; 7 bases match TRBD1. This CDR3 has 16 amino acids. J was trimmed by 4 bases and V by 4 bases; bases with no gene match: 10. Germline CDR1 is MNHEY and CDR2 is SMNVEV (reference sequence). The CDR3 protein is CASSSIPGQPNQPQHF. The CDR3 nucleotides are TGTGCCAGCAGTTCAATTCCGGGACAGCCTAATCAGCCCCAGCATTTT.

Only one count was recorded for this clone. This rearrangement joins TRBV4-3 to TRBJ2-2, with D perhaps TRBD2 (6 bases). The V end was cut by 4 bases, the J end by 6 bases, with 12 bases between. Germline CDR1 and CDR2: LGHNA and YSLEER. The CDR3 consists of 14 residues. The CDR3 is CASSRRESAGELFF. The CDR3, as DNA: TGCGCCAGCAGCCGACGGGAGTCAGCCGGGGAGCTGTTTTTT.

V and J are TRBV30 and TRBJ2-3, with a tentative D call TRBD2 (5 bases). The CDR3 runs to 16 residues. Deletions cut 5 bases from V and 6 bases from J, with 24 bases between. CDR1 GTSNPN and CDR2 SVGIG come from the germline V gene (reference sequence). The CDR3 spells CAWYHPERSVRDTQYF. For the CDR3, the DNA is TGTGCCTGGTACCACCCCGAGCGGTCTGTGAGGGATACGCAGTATTTT.

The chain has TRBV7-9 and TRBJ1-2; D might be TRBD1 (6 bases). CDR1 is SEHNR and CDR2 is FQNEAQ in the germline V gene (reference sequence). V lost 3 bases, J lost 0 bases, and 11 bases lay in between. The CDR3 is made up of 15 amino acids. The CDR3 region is CASSFAGEANYGYTF. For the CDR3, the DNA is TGTGCCAGCAGCTTCGCAGGGGAAGCTAACTATGGCTACACCTTC.

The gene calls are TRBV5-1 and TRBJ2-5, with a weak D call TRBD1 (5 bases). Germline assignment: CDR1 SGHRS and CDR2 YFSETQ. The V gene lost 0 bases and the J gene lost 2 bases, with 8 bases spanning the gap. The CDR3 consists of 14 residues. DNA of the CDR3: TGCGCCAGCAGCTTGGGACAGAATCAAGAGACCCAGTACTTC. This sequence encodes CASSLGQNQETQYF.

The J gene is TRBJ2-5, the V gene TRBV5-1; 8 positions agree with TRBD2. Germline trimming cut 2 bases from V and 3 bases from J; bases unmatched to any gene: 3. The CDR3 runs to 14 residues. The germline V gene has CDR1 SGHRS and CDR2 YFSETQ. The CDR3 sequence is CASSFGTSEETQYF. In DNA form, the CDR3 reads TGCGCCAGCAGCTTCGGGACTAGTGAAGAGACCCAGTACTTC. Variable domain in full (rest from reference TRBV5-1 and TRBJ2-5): KAGVTQTPRYLIKTRGQQVTLSCSPISGHRSVSWYQQTPGQGLQFLFEYFSETQRNKGNFPGRFSGRQFSNSRSEMNVSTLELGDSALYLCASSFGTSEETQYFGPGTRLLVL.

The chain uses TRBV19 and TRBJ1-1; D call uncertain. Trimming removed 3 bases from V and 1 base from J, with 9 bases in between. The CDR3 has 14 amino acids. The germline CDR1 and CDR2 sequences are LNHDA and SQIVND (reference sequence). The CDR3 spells CASSIYRGNTEAFF. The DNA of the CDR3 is TGTGCCAGTAGTATCTACCGGGGGAACACTGAAGCTTTCTTT.

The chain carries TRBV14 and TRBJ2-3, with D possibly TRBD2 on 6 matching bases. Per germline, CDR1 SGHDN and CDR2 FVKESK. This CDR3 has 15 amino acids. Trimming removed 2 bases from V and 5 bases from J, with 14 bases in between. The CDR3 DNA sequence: TGTGCCAGCAGCCAAAGACCGGGAGATTTAGATACGCAGTATTTT. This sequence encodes CASSQRPGDLDTQYF.

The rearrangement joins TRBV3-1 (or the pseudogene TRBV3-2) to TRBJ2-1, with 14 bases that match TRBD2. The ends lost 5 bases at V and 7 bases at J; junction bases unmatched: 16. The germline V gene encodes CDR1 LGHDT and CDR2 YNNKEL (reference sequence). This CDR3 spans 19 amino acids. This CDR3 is CASSKTGTSGRDPVNEQFF. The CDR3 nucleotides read TGTGCCAGCAGCAAAACCGGGACTAGCGGGAGAGACCCAGTTAATGAGCAGTTCTTC.